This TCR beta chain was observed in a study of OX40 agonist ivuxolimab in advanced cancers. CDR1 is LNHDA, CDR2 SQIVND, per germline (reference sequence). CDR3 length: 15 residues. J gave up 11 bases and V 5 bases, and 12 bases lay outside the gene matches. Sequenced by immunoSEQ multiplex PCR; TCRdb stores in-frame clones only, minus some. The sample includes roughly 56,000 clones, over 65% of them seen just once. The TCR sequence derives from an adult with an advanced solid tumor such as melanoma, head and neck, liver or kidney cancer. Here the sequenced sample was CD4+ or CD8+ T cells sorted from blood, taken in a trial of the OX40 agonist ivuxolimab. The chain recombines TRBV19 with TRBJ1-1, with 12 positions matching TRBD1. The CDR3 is CASSSQFGTGGSAFF. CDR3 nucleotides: TGTGCCAGTAGTTCACAATTCGGGACAGGGGGCTCGGCTTTCTTT.